This T cell receptor beta chain was profiled in a study of cytomegalovirus exposure and HLA in healthy donors. Study information: The 110 million or so unique TCR beta sequences, from about 190 million T cells, were found by an earlier analysis.

Points from the study as a whole: Reported findings show TCR beta sequences accurately forecast HLA-A and HLA-B alleles in most subjects. The majority of TCR sequences were rare, yet some public TCRs appeared in many donors.

The PCR employed 60 Vbeta primers together with 13 Jbeta primers. Assay: immunoSEQ multiplex PCR; the TCRdb copy retains only in-frame clones and omits some. The table includes about 120,000 clones, 70% to 85% detected once. Trimming cost V 7 bases and J 7 bases, with 10 bases left between them. This CDR3 has 11 amino acids. Germline CDR1 and CDR2: MNHNS and SASEGT. Those who donated were healthy bone marrow donors. Notes on this clone: Its target is not known.

This chain joins TRBV6-1 and TRBJ1-1; D possibly corresponds to TRBD1 (5 bases). The receptor was derived from a man between 18 and 35 years old in good health and CMV-seropositive. The sample consisted of PBMCs. The CDR3 DNA reads as TGTGCCAGCACCCTGGGACTTGAAGCTTTCTTT. Its protein product is CASTLGLEAFF.